The clone carrying this T cell receptor (beta chain) occurred a few times. Its antigen remains unknown. This entry comes from a study of T cells in tuberculosis. Looking at the study overall: T cells were selected with CD1B tetramers loaded with glucose monomycolate.

This CDR3 contains 15 residues. The V gene's germline CDR1 is MGHRA and CDR2 YSYEKL. V shed 0 bases and J shed 4 bases, with 13 bases lying between them. TCRdb's table, derived via immunoSEQ multiplex PCR, lists solely in-frame clones and lacks some. This table holds tens of thousands of clones, nearly 90% found once. Study-wide findings and caveats: Smaller alpha distances in active tuberculosis partly reflected shorter CDR3-alpha lengths.

The sequenced sample was PBMCs. The clonotype originates from a donor aged 10 to 29 with latent tuberculosis or without tuberculosis infection. The V gene is TRBV4-1, the J gene TRBJ2-7; tentatively, D is TRBD2 (5 bases). The DNA for the CDR3 is TGCGCCAGCAGCCAAGACCGGGGTACTTCGTACGAGCAGTACTTC. Residues: CASSQDRGTSYEQYF.